The present TCR beta chain was sequenced within a study of beta chain features in type 1 diabetes (dated by TCRdb to 2016 to 2019). In the study overall: Mean age, gender distribution, total cell number and subset yield were not different between patients and healthy donors. Across all samples, 90 million to 130 million sorted cells were examined, and cell number per subset correlated strongly with RNA yield. In the study, recently diagnosed type 1 diabetes patients and matched healthy donors were compared on the TCRB repertoires of their sorted circulating CD4+ T cell subsets. Whereas all 28 donors provided naive and central memory subsets, regulatory and stem cell-like memory subsets were isolated from just 8 patients and about 8 healthy donors.

Each donor gave one peripheral blood draw, averaging roughly 120 mL, which was collected into heparinised tubes. A BD FACSAria II was used to sort naive, central memory, regulatory and stem cell-like memory CD4+ T cells with a panel that included CD45RO, CCR7, CD25, CD127, CD95 and CD27. A purity above 98% was achieved for all sorted populations. Right away, PBMCs were isolated by Lymphoprep density gradient centrifugation and were stained directly, with no culture step. To minimize batch effects, samples were stained and sorted in pairs, one healthy donor with one patient per experiment. Counted from cysteine to phenylalanine, this CDR3 has 13 amino acids. Kept here is only the CDR3 DNA, which spans 39 bases and is read in frame from base 1. V sheds 2 bases and J sheds 4 bases, leaving 9 bases between their ends. The germline V gene supplies CDR1 KGHSH and CDR2 LQKENI. The High Capacity cDNA Reverse Transcription Kit was used to reverse transcribe all of the isolated RNA, meaning that expressed TCRB transcripts were what got sequenced. For stem cell-like memory T cell samples, survey-depth immunoSEQ sequencing was used, averaging about 990,000 total reads per sample. Sorted cells were lysed in RLT buffer and RNA was extracted with DNase-treated RNeasy Micro or Mini kits, depending on cell number. To prevent cross-contamination, every cell subset was processed on its own, while patient and healthy donor samples were processed together. The immunoSEQ multiplex PCR was used to amplify TCRB sequences from cDNA, generating 87-bp fragments that spanned the CDR3 region. Sequencing of the amplicons was done on the Illumina HiSeq platform. For the original study's pipeline: PCR bias was corrected computationally using synthetic template baselines, and reads within Hamming distance 2 were collapsed, with unmergeable singletons discarded. Reads were aligned against IMGT so that V, D and J genes, CDR3 length and insertions or deletions at six rearrangement sites could be assigned. Clonotype counts were normalized to sorted cell number within each subset before computing true diversity and Gini coefficients with the tcR R package. The overlap coefficient, calculated on TCRB nucleotide sequences, was used to measure repertoire sharing. TCRdb took this table from immuneACCESS and kept in-frame rearrangements with V and J called. Such tables lack part of the clones; where checked against another copy, unresolved V genes explain under half of the gap, and the rest is unexplained. V, J and clone size were drawn from that table, and D and trimming were deduced from the DNA. In all, the sample holds tens of thousands of clones, and around a third of those were seen once. About 0.5% of the sample rests with the top ten.

Comment on this clone: This receptor's antigen is unknown. Per-nucleotide qualities are absent, and no much larger clonotype sits a single base away.

Study-wide findings and limitations: Shorter templates might be favored by PCR, yet because patient and control samples were amplified and corrected together, any such skew would affect both groups equally. Patients with type 1 diabetes made fewer insertions and deleted more nucleotides at VDJ recombination sites, implying thymic rearrangement abnormalities. The naive, central memory and regulatory TCRB repertoires appeared to resemble one another more closely among patients than among healthy donors. In all four CD4+ subsets, TCRB CDR3 length was moderately but significantly shorter in type 1 diabetes patients. HLA sub-analyses involved small numbers of individuals, so any influence of HLA type on TCRB rearrangement remained unresolved. Because cDNA rather than genomic DNA was sequenced, highly expressing activated cells could have been over-represented, although no difference in activation and CD3 levels was found between groups.

This TCR was sampled from a woman aged 18-29 years in good health. What was sequenced was stem cell memory CD4+ T cells from blood. What this sample's cell subset or site label stands for: stem cell-like memory CD4+ T cells. The V gene is TRBV18 and the J gene is TRBJ2-7; TRBD1 could be the D gene, as 5 bases match. DNA sequence: TGTGCCAGCTCACCAGACAGTCAGTACGAGCAGTACTTC. Its coded protein is CASSPDSQYEQYF.